This entry concerns a single T cell receptor (beta chain). V was shortened by 5 bases and J by 2 bases, with 13 bases between the two germline ends. CDR3 length: 14 amino acids. CDR1 is LNHNV and CDR2 is YYDKDF in the germline V gene (reference sequence). The sample originates from a study of technical replicates of blood from several donors. Sequencing was performed with immunoSEQ multiplex PCR; in TCRdb, only in-frame clones are kept and a portion is missing. The table lists under 65,000 clones, 86% of them singletons. This sequence was found in a human donor in good health. Some clones in this sample may be carry-over from other donors' samples. Sequenced: PBMCs. The V gene is TRBV15, the J gene TRBJ2-7, with a weak D call TRBD2 (6 bases). CDR3 in amino acids: CATSVGEVAYEQYF. CDR3 in DNA: TGTGCCACCAGCGTAGGGGAGGTTGCCTACGAGCAGTACTTC.